The 24 T cell receptor beta chains below all came from one sample that was sequenced in a study of T cell repertoires in cytomegalovirus infection. One entry per CDR3 protein results from TCRdb running MiXCR on the reads. The repertoire holds 740,000 or so distinct CDR3 sequences, with approximately 34% as singletons. Sequenced input: PBMCs. These receptors came from a human donor in good health (CMV status not recorded). Some clones in this sample may be carry-over from other donors' samples.

This clonotype was observed a few times. V gene TRBV12-3 or TRBV12-4 combines with J gene TRBJ2-3; 9 bases align to TRBD1. This CDR3 has 16 amino acids. The V and J ends lost 4 bases and 2 bases, in that order; junction bases with no gene match: 7. CDR3 nucleotide sequence: TGTGCCAGCAGTTCCACCCGGGACAGGGCCACAGATACGCAGTATTTT. This codes for CASSSTRDRATDTQYF.

The chain is built from TRBV6-6 and TRBJ2-4, with D possibly TRBD1 on 6 matching bases. The ends were cut back, 2 bases at V and 5 bases at J, with 13 bases in the middle. There are 15 residues in the CDR3. Germline V lookup: CDR1 MNHNY, CDR2 SVGAGI (reference sequence). CDR3 protein: CASSYAGQIQNIQYF. The CDR3 region has the DNA TGTGCCAGCAGTTACGCCGGACAGATCCAAAACATTCAGTACTTC.

The V and J genes are TRBV7-9 and TRBJ2-1; TRBD1 matches at 8 bases. The CDR3 runs to 15 residues. The germline gives CDR1 SEHNR, CDR2 FQNEAQ (reference sequence). The V and J ends lost 0 bases and 10 bases, in that order; junction bases with no gene match: 8. CDR3 coding DNA: TGTGCCAGCAGCTTAGCCGGGACAGGTCCACGGGAGCAGTTCTTC. This translates into CASSLAGTGPREQFF.

The chain employs TRBV12-3 or TRBV12-4 and TRBJ1-2; D unresolved. CDR3 length equals 13 residues. V shed 1 base and J shed 8 bases, with 11 bases lying between them. CDR3 in amino acids: CASSLGVPEGYTF. DNA of the CDR3: TGTGCCAGCAGTTTAGGGGTCCCGGAAGGCTACACCTTC.

This clonotype turned up a few times. The rearrangement uses TRBV7-6 and TRBJ2-2; 8 positions agree with TRBD2. Germline trimming cut 3 bases from V and 6 bases from J; bases unmatched to any gene: 6. The CDR3 is made up of 15 amino acids. The germline CDR1 and CDR2 sequences are SGHVS and FNYEAQ. This CDR3 reads CASSFSGNLAGELFF. For the CDR3, the DNA is TGTGCCAGCAGCTTTAGCGGGAACTTGGCCGGGGAGCTGTTTTTT.

The rearrangement joins TRBV4-1 to TRBJ2-5; D is uncertain. V was pared by 0 bases and J by 4 bases, with 18 bases between. Germline CDR1 is MGHRA and CDR2 is YSYEKL. This CDR3 has 17 amino acids. Here the CDR3 reads CASSQDSAALVGETQYF. The CDR3 DNA reads TGCGCCAGCAGCCAAGATTCGGCCGCCCTGGTTGGAGAGACCCAGTACTTC.

As for this clonotype: As the CDR3 is not closed by the conserved phenylalanine or tryptophan, this likely results from a read error. The gene calls are TRBV7-9 and TRBJ2-5; TRBD2 matches 8 bases. The V gene's germline CDR1 is SEHNR and CDR2 FQNEAQ (reference sequence). The CDR3 extends over 16 amino acids. Germline trimming cut 5 bases from V and 0 bases from J; bases unmatched to any gene: 8. CDR3 DNA sequence: TGTGCCAGCAGCCACCCGCGGGGGGAGTACCAAGAGACCCAGTACGTC. Amino acid sequence: CASSHPRGEYQETQYV.

Many counts were recorded for this clonotype. At one of its ends the junction is not consistent with the germline gene, which may arise from a read error. The genes are TRBV7-6 and TRBJ2-2, with a tentative D call TRBD2 (6 bases). CDR1 is SGHVS and CDR2 is FNYEAQ in the germline V gene. CDR3 size: 17 residues. The CDR3 nucleotides read TGTGCTAGCAGTTCCCGACCGCCGGGACTCCACACCGGGGAGCTGTTTTTT. Protein: CASSSRPPGLHTGELFF.

This clonotype came up a few times. The V gene is TRBV27, the J gene TRBJ2-1; 7 bases agree with TRBD2. The CDR3 contains 15 residues. V was pared by 2 bases and J by 9 bases, with 10 bases of the junction left unmatched. Germline CDR1 MNHEY, CDR2 SMNVEV (reference sequence). CDR3 amino acids: CASSLGEGRSGEQFF. CDR3 nucleotide sequence: TGTGCCAGCAGTTTAGGGGAGGGCCGGTCCGGTGAGCAGTTCTTC.

This clonotype was counted only a few times. The V call is TRBV6-1, the J call TRBJ2-1; 10 bases are a match to TRBD1. Germline V lookup: CDR1 MNHNS, CDR2 SASEGT. J was trimmed by 7 bases and V by 3 bases; bases with no gene match: 3. The CDR3 totals 14 residues. Written as DNA, the CDR3 is TGTGCCAGCAGTGACTGGACAGGGGGAAATGAGCAGTTCTTC. This encodes CASSDWTGGNEQFF.

There are many counts of this clonotype. This chain connects TRBV7-2 to TRBJ2-1, with D perhaps matching TRBD2 (6 bases). V was cut by 3 bases and J by 4 bases, with 13 bases left in between. Germline assignment: CDR1 SGHTA and CDR2 FQGNSA. This CDR3 spans 15 amino acids. The CDR3 region has the DNA TGTGCCAGCAGCTTTAGCGGACTACCTTACAATGAGCAGTTCTTC. Translation gives CASSFSGLPYNEQFF.

This clonotype showed up just a few times. This rearrangement joins TRBV19 to TRBJ1-1; the match to TRBD1 covers 7 bases. The V gene's germline CDR1 is LNHDA and CDR2 SQIVND (reference sequence). The CDR3 sequence is 17 residues long. V gave up 7 bases and J gave up 1 base; unmatched junction bases: 15. The CDR3 DNA reads TGTGCCAGTACCGAAGGGACAGAGCCTTTGGGGAACACTGAAGCTTTCTTT. Translated: CASTEGTEPLGNTEAFF.

The table lists this clonotype with many counts. The genes are TRBV4-2 and TRBJ2-3; maybe TRBD2 (6 bases). The CDR3 extends over 16 amino acids. V gave up 1 base and J gave up 4 bases, with 15 bases separating them. Germline V gene data show CDR1 as LGHNA and CDR2 as YNFKEQ. The CDR3 loop is CASSQGSSGPPDTQYF. The CDR3 region has the DNA TGTGCCAGCAGCCAAGGGAGTAGCGGACCTCCAGATACGCAGTATTTT.

This chain links TRBV7-8 with TRBJ2-3; no firm D call. From germline, CDR1 is SGHVS and CDR2 FQNEAQ. The CDR3 extends over 14 amino acids. V shed 4 bases and J shed 4 bases, with 12 bases lying between them. In nucleotides, the CDR3 is TGTGCCAGCAGCTCTCCCCCGGGCGCAGATACGCAGTATTTT. It codes for CASSSPPGADTQYF.

This clonotype was detected a few times. V usage is TRBV28 and J usage is TRBJ1-2; D perhaps matches TRBD1 (6 bases). This CDR3 has 10 amino acids. Trimming cost V 11 bases and J 6 bases, with 10 bases left between them. Germline CDR1 and CDR2: MDHEN and SYDVKM. CDR3 amino acids: CAWGLDGYTF. The CDR3 DNA reads TGTGCCTGGGGGCTGGATGGCTACACCTTC.

This clonotype showed up many times. The chain has TRBV7-2 and TRBJ1-5; D call uncertain. Per the germline V gene, CDR1 is SGHTA and CDR2 is FQGNSA. This CDR3 contains 14 residues. The V end lost 5 bases, the J end lost 2 bases, and 10 bases lay between the germline ends. The CDR3 is CASSGDGRNQPQHF. The CDR3 DNA is TGTGCCAGCAGCGGAGACGGTCGCAATCAGCCCCAGCATTTT.

Note on this clonotype: This sequence may be a read error, since a much larger clone differs from it by one base. The CDR3 carries no conserved terminal phenylalanine or tryptophan, so it likely arises from a read error. The V call is TRBV7-6, the J call TRBJ1-6; D may be TRBD1 (5 bases). CDR3 length: 14 residues. V dropped 5 bases and J dropped 7 bases, with 12 bases sitting between them. Germline assignment: CDR1 SGHVS and CDR2 FNYEAQ. The DNA of the CDR3 is TGTGCCAGCAGCCACGGGGGGACCAATTCACCCCTCCACTGT. It yields the protein CASSHGGTNSPLHC.

The chain combines TRBV28 with TRBJ1-5; 7 bases are a match to TRBD1. Germline V CDR1 and CDR2: MDHEN, SYDVKM. This CDR3 has 13 residues. The trim removed 9 bases at V and 11 bases at J, leaving 13 bases unmatched. The CDR3 is CASGTDTFQSQHF. The CDR3, as DNA: TGTGCCAGTGGGACAGACACCTTCCAGTCCCAGCATTTT.

The CDR3 DNA reads TGTGCCAGCAGTCCAGGGACTAGCAGTTGGGAAGAGACCCAGTACTTC. Its translation is CASSPGTSSWEETQYF. This chain links TRBV27 with TRBJ2-5; TRBD2 matches 9 bases. Germline loops: CDR1 MNHEY, CDR2 SMNVEV (reference sequence). This CDR3 spans 16 amino acids. The trim removed 5 bases at V and 3 bases at J, leaving 10 bases unmatched.

This clonotype was seen at least ten times. The chain has TRBV7-2 and TRBJ2-5; 12 bases match TRBD2. Looked up from germline, CDR1 is SGHTA and CDR2 is FQGNSA. The CDR3 has 18 residues. Germline trimming cut 0 bases from V and 4 bases from J; bases unmatched to any gene: 9. In DNA, the CDR3 is TGTGCCAGCAGCTTAGCCCTACTAGCGGGAGGTTTAGGAGAGACCCAGTACTTC. This gives the protein CASSLALLAGGLGETQYF.

This clonotype turned up a few times. The chain couples TRBV10-3 to TRBJ1-1, with no clear D. Trimming shortened V by 7 bases and J by 1 base, and 16 bases separated the two germline ends. The CDR3 sequence is 15 residues long. Looked up from germline, CDR1 is ENHRY and CDR2 is SYGVKD. The CDR3 here is CAIKRNAGPNTEAFF. CDR3 sequence (DNA): TGTGCCATCAAGAGAAACGCAGGACCGAACACTGAAGCTTTCTTT.

This clonotype was counted a single time. This chain uses TRBV9 with TRBJ1-3; the D is unclear. The CDR3 is 14 residues long. V lost 4 bases, J lost 3 bases, and 11 bases lay in between. Germline CDR1 SGDLS, CDR2 YYNGEE. CDR3: CASSPSGVGNTIYF. CDR3 DNA: TGTGCCAGCAGCCCCTCCGGGGTTGGAAACACCATATATTTT.

This clonotype was observed many times. This chain uses TRBV7-8 with TRBJ1-1, with D possibly TRBD1 on 5 matching bases. The CDR3 has 14 residues. Germline V gene lookup returns CDR1 SGHVS and CDR2 FQNEAQ. CDR3 residues: CATIRERGGTEAFF. The CDR3 nucleotides are TGTGCTACTATTCGGGAGCGTGGGGGCACTGAAGCTTTCTTT.

The gene calls are TRBV28 and TRBJ1-5, with 9 bases lining up with TRBD1. V lost 6 bases to trimming and J lost 7 bases; unmatched junction nucleotides: 10. The CDR3 extends over 15 amino acids. CDR1 MDHEN and CDR2 SYDVKM come from the germline V gene. This CDR3 reads CASRMGQGVHQPQHF. In DNA form, the CDR3 reads TGTGCCAGCAGGATGGGACAGGGTGTTCACCAGCCCCAGCATTTT.